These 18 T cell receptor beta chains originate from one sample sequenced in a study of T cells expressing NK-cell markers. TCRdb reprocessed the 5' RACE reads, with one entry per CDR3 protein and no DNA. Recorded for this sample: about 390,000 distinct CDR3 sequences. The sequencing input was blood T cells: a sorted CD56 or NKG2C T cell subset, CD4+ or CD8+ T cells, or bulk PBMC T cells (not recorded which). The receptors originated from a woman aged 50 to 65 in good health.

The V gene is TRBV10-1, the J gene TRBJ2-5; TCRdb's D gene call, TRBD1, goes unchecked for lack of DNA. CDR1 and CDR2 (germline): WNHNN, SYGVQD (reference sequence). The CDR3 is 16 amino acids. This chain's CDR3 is CASSQRTGLGLETQYF.

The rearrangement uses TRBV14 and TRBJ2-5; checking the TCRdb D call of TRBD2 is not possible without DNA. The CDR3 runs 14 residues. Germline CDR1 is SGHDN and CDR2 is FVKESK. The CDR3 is CASSQGARSETQYF. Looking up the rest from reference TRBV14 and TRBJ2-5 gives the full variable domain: EAGVTQFPSHSVIEKGQTVTLRCDPISGHDNLYWYRRVMGKEIKFLLHFVKESKQDESGMPNNRFLAERTGGTYSTLKVQPAELEDSGVYFCASSQGARSETQYFGPGTRLLVL.

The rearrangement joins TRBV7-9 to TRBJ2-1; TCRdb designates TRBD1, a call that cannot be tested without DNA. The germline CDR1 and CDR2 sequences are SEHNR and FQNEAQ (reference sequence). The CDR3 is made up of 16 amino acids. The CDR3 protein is CASSSSLGRDSNEQFF. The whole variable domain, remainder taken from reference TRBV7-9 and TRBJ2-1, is DTGVSQNPRHKITKRGQNVTFRCDPISEHNRLYWYRQTLGQGPEFLTYFQNEAQLEKSRLLSDRFSAERPKGSFSTLEIQRTEQGDSAMYLCASSSSLGRDSNEQFFGPGTRLTVL.

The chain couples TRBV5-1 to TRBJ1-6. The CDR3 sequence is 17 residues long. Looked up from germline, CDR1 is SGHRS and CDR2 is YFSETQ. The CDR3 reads CASSLDSESSYNSPLHF.

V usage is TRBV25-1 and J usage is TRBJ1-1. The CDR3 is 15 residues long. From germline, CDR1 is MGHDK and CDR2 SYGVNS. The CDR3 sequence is CASSESEEPSTEAFF.

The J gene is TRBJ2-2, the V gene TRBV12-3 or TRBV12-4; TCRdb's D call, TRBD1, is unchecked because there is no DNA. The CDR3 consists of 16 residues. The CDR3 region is CASSPLRGARTGELFF.

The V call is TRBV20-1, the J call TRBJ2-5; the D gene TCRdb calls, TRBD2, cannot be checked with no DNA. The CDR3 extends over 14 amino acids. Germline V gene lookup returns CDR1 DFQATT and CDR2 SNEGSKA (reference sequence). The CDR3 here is CSTSTTSVRETQYF.

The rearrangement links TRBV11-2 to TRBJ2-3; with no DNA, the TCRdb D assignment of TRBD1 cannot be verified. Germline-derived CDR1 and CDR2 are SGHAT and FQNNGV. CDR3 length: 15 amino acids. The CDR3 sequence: CASSSSGKGTDTQYF.

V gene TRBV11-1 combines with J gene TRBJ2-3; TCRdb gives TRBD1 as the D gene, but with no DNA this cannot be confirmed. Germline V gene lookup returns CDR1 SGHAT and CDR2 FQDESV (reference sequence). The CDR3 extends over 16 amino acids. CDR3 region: CASSLVTGAPTDTQYF.

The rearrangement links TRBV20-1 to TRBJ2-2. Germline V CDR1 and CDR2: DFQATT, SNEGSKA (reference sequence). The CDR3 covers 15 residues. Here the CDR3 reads CSARDLMVGTGELFF.

CDR3 amino acids: CSASGTVFSYNEQFF. This chain connects TRBV20-1 to TRBJ2-1; no DNA is available, so the TRBD1 call from TCRdb remains unchecked. The CDR3 is 15 residues long. Germline V gene sequence: CDR1 DFQATT, CDR2 SNEGSKA (reference sequence).

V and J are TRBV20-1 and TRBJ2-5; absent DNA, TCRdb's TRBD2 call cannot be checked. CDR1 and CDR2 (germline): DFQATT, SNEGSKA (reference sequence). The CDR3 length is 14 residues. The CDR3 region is CSASSLALQETQYF.

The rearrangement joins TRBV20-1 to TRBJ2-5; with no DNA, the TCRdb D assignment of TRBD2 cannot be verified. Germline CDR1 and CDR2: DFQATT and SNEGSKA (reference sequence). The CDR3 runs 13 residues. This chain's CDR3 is CSARWEFGETQYF.

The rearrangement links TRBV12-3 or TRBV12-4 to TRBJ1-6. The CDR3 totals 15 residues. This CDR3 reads CASSFDDRRNSPLHF.

CDR3 loop: CASTIGGTYNEQFF. The chain links TRBV28 to TRBJ2-1. CDR1 and CDR2 from the germline V gene are MDHEN and SYDVKM. CDR3 size: 14 residues.

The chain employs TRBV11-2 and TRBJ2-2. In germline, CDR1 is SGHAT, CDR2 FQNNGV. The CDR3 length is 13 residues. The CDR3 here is CASRFSRTGELFF.

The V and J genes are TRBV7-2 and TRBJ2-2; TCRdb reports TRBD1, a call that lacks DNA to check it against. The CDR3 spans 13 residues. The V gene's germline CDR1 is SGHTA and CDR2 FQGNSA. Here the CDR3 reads CASSFRGVEELFF.

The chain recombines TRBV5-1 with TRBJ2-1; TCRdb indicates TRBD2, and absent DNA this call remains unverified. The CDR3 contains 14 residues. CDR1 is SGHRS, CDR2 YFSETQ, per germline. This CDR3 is CASSLLGGDGEQFF.